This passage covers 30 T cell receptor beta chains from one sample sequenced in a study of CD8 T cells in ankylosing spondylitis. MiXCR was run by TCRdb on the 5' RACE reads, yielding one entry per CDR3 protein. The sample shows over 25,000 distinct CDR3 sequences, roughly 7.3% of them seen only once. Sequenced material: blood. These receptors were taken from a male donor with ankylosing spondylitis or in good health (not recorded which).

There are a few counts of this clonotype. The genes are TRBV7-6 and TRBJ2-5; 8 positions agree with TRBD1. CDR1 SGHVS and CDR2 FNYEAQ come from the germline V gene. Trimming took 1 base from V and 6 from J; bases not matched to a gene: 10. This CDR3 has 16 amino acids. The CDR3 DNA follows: TGTGCCAGCAGCTTAGAATGGACAGGGAATGCAAAGACCCAGTACTTC. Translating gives CASSLEWTGNAKTQYF.

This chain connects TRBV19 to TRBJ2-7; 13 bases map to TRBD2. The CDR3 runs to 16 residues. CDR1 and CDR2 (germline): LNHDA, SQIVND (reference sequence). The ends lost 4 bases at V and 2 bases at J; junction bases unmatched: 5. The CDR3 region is CASSTTGTSGTYEQYF. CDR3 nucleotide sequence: TGTGCCAGTAGTACAACAGGGACTAGCGGGACCTACGAGCAGTACTTC.

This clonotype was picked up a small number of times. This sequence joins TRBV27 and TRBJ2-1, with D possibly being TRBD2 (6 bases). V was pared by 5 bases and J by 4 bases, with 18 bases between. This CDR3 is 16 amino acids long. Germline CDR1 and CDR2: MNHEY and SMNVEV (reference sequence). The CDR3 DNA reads TGTGCCAGCAGTCCCTGGGTAGGTAGCGGTTACAATGAGCAGTTCTTC. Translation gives CASSPWVGSGYNEQFF.

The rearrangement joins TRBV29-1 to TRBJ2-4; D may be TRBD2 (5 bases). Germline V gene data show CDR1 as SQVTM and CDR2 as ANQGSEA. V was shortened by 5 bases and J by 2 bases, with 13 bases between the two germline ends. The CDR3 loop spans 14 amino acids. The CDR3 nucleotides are TGCAGCGTTCGGGATTTCGAAACCAAAAACATTCAGTACTTC. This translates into CSVRDFETKNIQYF.

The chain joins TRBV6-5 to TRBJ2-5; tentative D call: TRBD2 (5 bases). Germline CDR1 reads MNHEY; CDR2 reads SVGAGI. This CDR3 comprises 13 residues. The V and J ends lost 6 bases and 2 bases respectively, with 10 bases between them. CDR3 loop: CASRRTYQETQYF. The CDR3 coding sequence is TGTGCCAGCAGGCGGACTTATCAAGAGACCCAGTACTTC.

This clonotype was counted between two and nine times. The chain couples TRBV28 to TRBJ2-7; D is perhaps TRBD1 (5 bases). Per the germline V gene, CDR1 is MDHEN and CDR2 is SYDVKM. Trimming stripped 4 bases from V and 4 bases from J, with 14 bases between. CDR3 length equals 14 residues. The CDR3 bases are TGTGCCAGCAGTTCCCCATCAGGGCATTACGAGCAGTACGTC. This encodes CASSSPSGHYEQYV.

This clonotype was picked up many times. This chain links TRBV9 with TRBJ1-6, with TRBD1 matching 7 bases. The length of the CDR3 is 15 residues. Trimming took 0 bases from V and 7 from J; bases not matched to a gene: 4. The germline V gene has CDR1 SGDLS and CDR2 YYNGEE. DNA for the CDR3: TGTGCCAGCAGCGTAGCCGGGACAGAAAATTCACCCCTCCACTTT. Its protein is CASSVAGTENSPLHF.

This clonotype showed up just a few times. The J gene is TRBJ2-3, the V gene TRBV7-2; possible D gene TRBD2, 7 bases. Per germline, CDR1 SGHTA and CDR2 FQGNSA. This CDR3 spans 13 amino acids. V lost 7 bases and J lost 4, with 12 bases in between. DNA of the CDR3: TGTGCCAGCATGGCGGGGGCCGCAGATACGCAGTATTTT. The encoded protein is CASMAGAADTQYF.

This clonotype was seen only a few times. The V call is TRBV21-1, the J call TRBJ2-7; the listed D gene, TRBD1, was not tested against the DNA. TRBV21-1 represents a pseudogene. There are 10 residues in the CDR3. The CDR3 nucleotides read TGTGCCAGCAGCGCCCGGGGGCAGTACGTC. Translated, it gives CASSARGQYV.

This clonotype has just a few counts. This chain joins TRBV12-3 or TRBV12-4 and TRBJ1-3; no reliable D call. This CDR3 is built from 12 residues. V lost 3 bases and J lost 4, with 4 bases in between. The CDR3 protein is CASSFTGNTIYF. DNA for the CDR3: TGTGCCAGCAGTTTCACGGGAAACACCATATATTTT.

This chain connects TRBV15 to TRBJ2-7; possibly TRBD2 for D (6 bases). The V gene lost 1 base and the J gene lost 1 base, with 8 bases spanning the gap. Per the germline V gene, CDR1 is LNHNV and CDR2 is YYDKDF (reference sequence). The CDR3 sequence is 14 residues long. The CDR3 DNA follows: TGTGCCACCAGCAGAGGGAGGGTTTCCTACGAGCAGTACTTC. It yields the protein CATSRGRVSYEQYF. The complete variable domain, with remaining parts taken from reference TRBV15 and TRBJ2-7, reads DAMVIQNPRYQVTQFGKPVTLSCSQTLNHNVMYWYQQKSSQAPKLLFHYYDKDFNNEADTPDNFQSRRPNTSFCFLDIRSPGLGDTAMYLCATSRGRVSYEQYFGPGTRLTVT.

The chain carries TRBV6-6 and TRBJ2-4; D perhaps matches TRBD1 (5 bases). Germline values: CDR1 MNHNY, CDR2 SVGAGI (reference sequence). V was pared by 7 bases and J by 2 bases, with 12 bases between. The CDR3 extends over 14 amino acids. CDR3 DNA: TGTGCCAGCACCCTACAGGCGACCAAAAACATTCAGTACTTC. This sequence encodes CASTLQATKNIQYF.

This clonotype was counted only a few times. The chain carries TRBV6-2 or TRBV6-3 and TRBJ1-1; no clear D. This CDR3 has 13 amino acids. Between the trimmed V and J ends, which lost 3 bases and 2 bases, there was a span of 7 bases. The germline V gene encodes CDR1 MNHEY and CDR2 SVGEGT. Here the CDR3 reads CASSYIINTEAFF. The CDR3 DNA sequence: TGTGCCAGCAGTTATATAATAAACACTGAAGCTTTCTTT.

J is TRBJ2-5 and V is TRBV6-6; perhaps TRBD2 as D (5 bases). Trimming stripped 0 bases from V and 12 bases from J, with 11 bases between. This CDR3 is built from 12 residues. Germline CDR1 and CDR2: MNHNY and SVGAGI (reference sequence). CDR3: CASSYSVYGEYF. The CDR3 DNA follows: TGTGCCAGCAGTTACTCGGTTTACGGGGAGTACTTC.

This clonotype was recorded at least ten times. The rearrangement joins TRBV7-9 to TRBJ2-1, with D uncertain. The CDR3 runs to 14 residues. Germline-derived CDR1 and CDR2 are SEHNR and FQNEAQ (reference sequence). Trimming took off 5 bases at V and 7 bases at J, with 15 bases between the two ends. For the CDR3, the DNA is TGTGCCAGCAGCAGCCCAGACTTCTTAAATGAGCAGTTCTTC. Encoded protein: CASSSPDFLNEQFF. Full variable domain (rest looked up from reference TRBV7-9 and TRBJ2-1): DTGVSQNPRHKITKRGQNVTFRCDPISEHNRLYWYRQTLGQGPEFLTYFQNEAQLEKSRLLSDRFSAERPKGSFSTLEIQRTEQGDSAMYLCASSSPDFLNEQFFGPGTRLTVL.

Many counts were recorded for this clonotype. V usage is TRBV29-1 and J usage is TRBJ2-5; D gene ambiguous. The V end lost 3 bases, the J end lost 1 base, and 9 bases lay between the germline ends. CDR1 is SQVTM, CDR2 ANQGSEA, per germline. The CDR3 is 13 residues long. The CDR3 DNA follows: TGCAGCGTTGATCTTTCAATCCAAGAGACCCAGTACTTC. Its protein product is CSVDLSIQETQYF.

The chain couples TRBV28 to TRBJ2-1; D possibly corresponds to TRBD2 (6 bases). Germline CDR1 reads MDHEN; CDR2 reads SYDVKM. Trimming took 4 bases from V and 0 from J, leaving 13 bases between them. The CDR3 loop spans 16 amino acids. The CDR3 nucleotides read TGTGCCAGCAGTTCTCCACTAGCAGCCTCCTACAATGAGCAGTTCTTC. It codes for CASSSPLAASYNEQFF.

The CDR3, as DNA: TGTGCCACCAGCAGGCTAGCGGGATACACCGGGGAGCTGTTTTTT. This gives the protein CATSRLAGYTGELFF. This chain uses TRBV15 with TRBJ2-2, with TRBD2 identical over 9 bases. Germline V gene data show CDR1 as LNHNV and CDR2 as YYDKDF (reference sequence). This CDR3 region has 15 residues. V dropped 3 bases and J dropped 3; count of bases not matched to a gene: 2.

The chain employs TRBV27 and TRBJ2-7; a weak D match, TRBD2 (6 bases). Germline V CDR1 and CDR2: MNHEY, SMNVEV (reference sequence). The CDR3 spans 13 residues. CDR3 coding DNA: TGTGCCAGCAGTTTAGGGGACTCCGACGAGCAGTACGTC. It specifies CASSLGDSDEQYV.

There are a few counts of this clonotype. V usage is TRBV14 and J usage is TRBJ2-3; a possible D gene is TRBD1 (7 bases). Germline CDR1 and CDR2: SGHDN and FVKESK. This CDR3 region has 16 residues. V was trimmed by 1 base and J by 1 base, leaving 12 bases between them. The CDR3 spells CASSQVGGGRTDTQYF. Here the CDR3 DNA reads TGTGCCAGCAGCCAAGTAGGAGGGGGCCGCACAGATACGCAGTATTTT.

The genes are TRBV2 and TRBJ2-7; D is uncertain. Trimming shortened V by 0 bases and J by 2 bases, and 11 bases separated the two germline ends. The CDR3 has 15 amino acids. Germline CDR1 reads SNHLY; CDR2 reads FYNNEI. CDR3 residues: CASSEAIGPAYEQYV. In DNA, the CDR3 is TGTGCCAGCAGTGAAGCAATAGGGCCGGCCTACGAGCAGTACGTC.

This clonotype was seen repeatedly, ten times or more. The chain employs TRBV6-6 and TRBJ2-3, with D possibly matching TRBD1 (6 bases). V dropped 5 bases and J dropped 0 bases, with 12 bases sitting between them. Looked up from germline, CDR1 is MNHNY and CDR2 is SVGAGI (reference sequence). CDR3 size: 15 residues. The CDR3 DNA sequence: TGTGCCAGCAGTCTACAGGGTCAGAGCACAGATACGCAGTATTTT. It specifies CASSLQGQSTDTQYF.

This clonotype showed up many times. The CDR3: CAISEPTSALHF. The CDR3 coding sequence is TGTGCCATCAGTGAGCCCACCTCGGCCCTCCACTTT. V and J are TRBV10-3 and TRBJ1-6; D is ambiguous. V was shortened by 2 bases and J by 14 bases, with 10 bases between the two germline ends. This CDR3 is built from 12 residues. Germline V gives CDR1 ENHRY, CDR2 SYGVKD.

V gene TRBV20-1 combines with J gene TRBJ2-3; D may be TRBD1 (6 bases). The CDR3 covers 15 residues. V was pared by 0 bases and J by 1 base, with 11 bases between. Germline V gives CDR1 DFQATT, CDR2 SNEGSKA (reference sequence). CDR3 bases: TGCAGTGCTAGAGATAAAAACAGGGGCACAGATACGCAGTATTTT. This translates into CSARDKNRGTDTQYF.

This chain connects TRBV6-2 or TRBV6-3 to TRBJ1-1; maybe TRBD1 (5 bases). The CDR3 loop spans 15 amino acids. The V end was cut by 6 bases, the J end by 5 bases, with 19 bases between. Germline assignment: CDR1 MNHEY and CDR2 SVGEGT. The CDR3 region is CASRSGTLRDTEAFF. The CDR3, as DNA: TGTGCCAGCAGGAGTGGGACGCTCCGTGATACTGAAGCTTTCTTT.

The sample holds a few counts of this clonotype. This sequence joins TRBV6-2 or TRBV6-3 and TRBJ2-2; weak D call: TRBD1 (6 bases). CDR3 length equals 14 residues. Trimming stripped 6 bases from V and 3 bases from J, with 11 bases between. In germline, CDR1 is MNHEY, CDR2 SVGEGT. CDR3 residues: CASRGTMHTGELFF. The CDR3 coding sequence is TGTGCCAGCAGGGGGACAATGCACACCGGGGAGCTGTTTTTT.

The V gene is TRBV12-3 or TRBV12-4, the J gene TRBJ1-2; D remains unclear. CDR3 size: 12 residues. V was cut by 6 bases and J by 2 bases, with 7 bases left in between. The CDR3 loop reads CASRDLNYGYTF. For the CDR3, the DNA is TGTGCCAGCAGGGATCTAAACTATGGCTACACCTTC.

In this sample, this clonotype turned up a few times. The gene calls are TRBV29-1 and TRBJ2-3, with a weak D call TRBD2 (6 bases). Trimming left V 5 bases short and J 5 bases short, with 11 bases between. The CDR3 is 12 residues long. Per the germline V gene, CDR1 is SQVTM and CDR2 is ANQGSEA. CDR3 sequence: CSVFREVDTQYF. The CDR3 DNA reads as TGCAGCGTTTTTAGGGAGGTAGATACGCAGTATTTT.

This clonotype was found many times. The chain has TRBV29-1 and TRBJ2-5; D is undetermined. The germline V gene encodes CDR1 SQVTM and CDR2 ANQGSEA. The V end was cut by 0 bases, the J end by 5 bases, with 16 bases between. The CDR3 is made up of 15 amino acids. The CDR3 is CSVEDVGLGWETQYF. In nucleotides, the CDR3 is TGCAGCGTTGAAGATGTAGGTTTAGGGTGGGAGACCCAGTACTTC. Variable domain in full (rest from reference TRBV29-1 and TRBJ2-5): SAVISQKPSRDICQRGTSLTIQCQVDSQVTMMFWYRQQPGQSLTLIATANQGSEATYESGFVIDKFPISRPNLTFSTLTVSNMSPEDSSIYLCSVEDVGLGWETQYFGPGTRLLVL.

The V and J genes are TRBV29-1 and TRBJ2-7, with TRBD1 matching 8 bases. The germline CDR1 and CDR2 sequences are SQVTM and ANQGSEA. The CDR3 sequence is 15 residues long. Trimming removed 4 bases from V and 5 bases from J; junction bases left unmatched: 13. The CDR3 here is CSVGPGTGLLDEQYF. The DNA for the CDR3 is TGCAGCGTTGGCCCCGGGACAGGCCTGTTGGACGAGCAGTACTTC.